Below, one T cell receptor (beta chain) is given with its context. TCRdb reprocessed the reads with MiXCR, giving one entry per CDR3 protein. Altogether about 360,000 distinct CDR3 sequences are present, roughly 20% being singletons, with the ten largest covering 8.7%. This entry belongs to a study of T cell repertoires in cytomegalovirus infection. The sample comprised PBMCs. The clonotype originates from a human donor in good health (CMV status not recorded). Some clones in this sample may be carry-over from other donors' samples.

The CDR3 coding sequence is TGTGCCAGCAGCAAAGGGGGGGGGGCGGGGGAGACCCAGTACTTC. This gives the protein CASSKGGGAGETQYF. The chain recombines TRBV6-6 with TRBJ2-5; TRBD2 is a possible D gene (7 bases). The CDR3 loop spans 15 amino acids. From germline, CDR1 is MNHNY and CDR2 SVGAGI (reference sequence). Between the trimmed V and J ends, which lost 6 bases and 5 bases, there was a span of 19 bases.